This TCR beta chain was sequenced during a study of shared clonotypes between healthy human individuals. Per the study methods: For the immunoSEQ data, sequences were junction-only without quality scores, so filtering differed. The method was immunoSEQ multiplex PCR; TCRdb's version includes in-frame clones alone and lacks a portion of them. The V and J calls and the clone size are those of that table, but D and trimming were determined from the DNA. The data hold roughly 410,000 clones, with around 96% observed a single time. The study, taken as a whole, reports: Non-shared clonotypes displayed generation probabilities falling below those of clonotypes present in all four donors. Apart from blood, nothing was sampled; tissue repertoires likely differ.

As for this clone: The target antigen is unknown.

The CDR3 is 15 amino acids. Germline V gives CDR1 MNHEY, CDR2 SMNVEV (reference sequence). V was clipped by 1 base and J by 8 bases; unmatched bases: 7. The receptor was isolated from a man in his thirties or forties in good health. This chain links TRBV27 with TRBJ2-1; 8 bases match TRBD2. Sequences were obtained from memory CD8+ T cells sorted from blood. As to subset: CD45RO+ cells pooled with CCR7-negative TemRA cells. In DNA, the CDR3 is TGTGCCAGCAGTTTATTCCGCGGGAGGCAATATGAGCAGTTCTTC. This sequence encodes CASSLFRGRQYEQFF.